This entry is about one T cell receptor (beta chain). Its antigen remains unknown. This record comes from a study of CXCR3-negative and CXCR3-positive naive CD8 T cells. The study, taken as a whole, reports: Naive CXCR3-positive and CXCR3-negative cells shared TRBV-TRBJ usage; memory cells diverged. Relative to CXCR3-negative naive cells, CXCR3-positive naive cells had more hydrophobic TRB CDR3s.

It was by 5' RACE with UMI labels that the TRB cDNA libraries were prepared. After re-calling the 5' RACE reads, TCRdb lists one entry per CDR3 protein, DNA absent. Recorded for this sample: about 120,000 distinct CDR3 sequences. This TCR derives from a human donor in good health. Some clones in this sample may be carry-over from other donors' samples. Sample: naive CXCR3+ CD8+ T cells from blood. Subset meaning: CD45RO-CCR7+CD27+CD95- naive CD8+ T cells expressing CXCR3 (TNR3+).

The CDR3 reads CASSHPGQSTDTQYF. The rearrangement uses TRBV2 and TRBJ2-3; the TCRdb D gene call, TRBD1, has no DNA to confirm it. CDR3 size: 15 residues. Germline V gene lookup returns CDR1 SNHLY and CDR2 FYNNEI. Based on the CDR3 plus reference TRBV2 and TRBJ2-3, the full variable domain is EPEVTQTPSHQVTQMGQEVILRCVPISNHLYFYWYRQILGQKVEFLVSFYNNEISEKSEIFDDQFSVERPDGSNFTLKIRSTKLEDSAMYFCASSHPGQSTDTQYFGPGTRLTVL.